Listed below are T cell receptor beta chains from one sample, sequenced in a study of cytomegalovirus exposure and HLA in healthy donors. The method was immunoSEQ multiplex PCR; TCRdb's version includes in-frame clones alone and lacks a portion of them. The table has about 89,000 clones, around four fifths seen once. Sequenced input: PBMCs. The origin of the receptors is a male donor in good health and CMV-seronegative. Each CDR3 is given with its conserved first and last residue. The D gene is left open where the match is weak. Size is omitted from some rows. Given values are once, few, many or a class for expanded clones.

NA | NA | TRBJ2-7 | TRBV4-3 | TGCGCCAGCAGCCAAGATGTAACAGGGCATTACGAGCAGTACTTC | CASSQDVTGHYEQYF
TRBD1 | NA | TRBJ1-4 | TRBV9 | TGTGCCAGCAGCGTAGATGGGAGAGGGGGCGATGAAAAACTGTTTTTT | CASSVDGRGGDEKLFF
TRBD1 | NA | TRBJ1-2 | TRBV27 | TGTGCCAGCAGTTTATCGGCAGGGGGGAGCTATGGCTACACCTTC | CASSLSAGGSYGYTF
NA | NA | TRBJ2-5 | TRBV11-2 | TGTGCCAGCAGCCCCGCCGGGTGGGAGACCCAGTACTTC | CASSPAGWETQYF
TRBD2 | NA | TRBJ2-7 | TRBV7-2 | TGTGCCAGCAGCTTAGTAGGGGGACTAGCGGGGTACTACGAGCAGTACTTC | CASSLVGGLAGYYEQYF
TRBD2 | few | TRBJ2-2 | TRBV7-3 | TGTGCCAGCAGCTTAACCGGCCTAGCGGGGGCCGGGGAGCTGTTTTTT | CASSLTGLAGAGELFF
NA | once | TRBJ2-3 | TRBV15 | TGTGCCACCAGCAAACAGGGGGGGGCCGCAGATACGCAGTATTTT | CATSKQGGAADTQYF
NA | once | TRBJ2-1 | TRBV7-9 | TGTGCCAGCAGCTTAGAAACAGGGGAGCAGTTCTTC | CASSLETGEQFF
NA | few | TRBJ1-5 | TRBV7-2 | TGTGCCAGCAGCTTAAATCTAAATAGCAATCAGCCCCAGCATTTT | CASSLNLNSNQPQHF
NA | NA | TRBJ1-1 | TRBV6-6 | TGTGCCAGCAGTTACGGCATGGGCGATGAAGCTTTCTTT | CASSYGMGDEAFF
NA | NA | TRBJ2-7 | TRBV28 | TGTGCCAGCAAACCAGGGGCCTCCCCCATCTACGAGCAGTACTTC | CASKPGASPIYEQYF
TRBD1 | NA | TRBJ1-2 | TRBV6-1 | TGTGCCAGCAGCCGGACAGGGAATCGCGGCTACACCTTC | CASSRTGNRGYTF
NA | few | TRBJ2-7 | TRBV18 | TGTGCCAGCTCACCACGGGAGGTCCACGAGCAGTACTTC | CASSPREVHEQYF
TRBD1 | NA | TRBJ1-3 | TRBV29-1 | TGCAGCGTTGAAGACCCAAGGGACAGATCCGGCTCTGGAAACACCATATATTTT | CSVEDPRDRSGSGNTIYF
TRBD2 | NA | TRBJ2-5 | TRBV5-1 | TGCGCCAGCAGCCAGAGCCGGACTAGCGGGGGCGGGGGGGAGACCCAGTACTTC | CASSQSRTSGGGGETQYF
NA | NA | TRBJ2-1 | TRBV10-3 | TGTGCCATCAGCCCCATCGGCTACAATGAGCAGTTCTTC | CAISPIGYNEQFF
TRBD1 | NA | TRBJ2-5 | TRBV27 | TGTGCCAGCAGTCGACGGAGACAGGGAGAAGAGACCCAGTACTTC | CASSRRRQGEETQYF
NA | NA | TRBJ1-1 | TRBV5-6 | TGTGCCAGCAGCTTGGTGGAGGGGACCTTCACTGAAGCTTTCTTT | CASSLVEGTFTEAFF
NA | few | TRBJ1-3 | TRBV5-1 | TGCGCCAGCAGCATCGGGGTGGAAGGAAACACCATATATTTT | CASSIGVEGNTIYF
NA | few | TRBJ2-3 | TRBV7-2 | TGTGCCAGCAGCTTAACCCTACAGGGACTAAGCACAGATACGCAGTATTTT | CASSLTLQGLSTDTQYF